This is a list of T cell receptor beta chains from one sample in a study of cytomegalovirus exposure and HLA in healthy donors. Here immunoSEQ multiplex PCR was the method, and the copy in TCRdb shows in-frame clones only, minus some. Here the sample spans around 160,000 clones, 68% being singletons. Input material: PBMCs. These receptors were collected from a man aged 45-65 years in good health and CMV-seronegative. Each CDR3 is given with its conserved first and last residue. A D gene is named only where the DNA matches it firmly. For some rows the clone size is stated as once, few or many, or as a class when expanded; others skip it.

D gene: .; J gene: TRBJ1-6; V gene: TRBV5-8; clone size: few; CDR3 DNA: TGTGCCAGCAGCTCAGCACAGATATCACCCCTCCACTTT; CDR3 protein: CASSSAQISPLHF
D gene: .; J gene: TRBJ1-1; V gene: TRBV6-5; clone size: .; CDR3 DNA: TGTGCCAGCAGTTACTCCCCTTCTCCGGTCGAGGCTTTCTTT; CDR3 protein: CASSYSPSPVEAFF
D gene: .; J gene: TRBJ1-1; V gene: TRBV19; clone size: .; CDR3 DNA: TGTGCCAGTAGTATAAGGGGAATGGAGAACACTGAAGCTTTCTTT; CDR3 protein: CASSIRGMENTEAFF
D gene: TRBD1; J gene: TRBJ2-7; V gene: TRBV2; clone size: .; CDR3 DNA: TGTGCCAGCAGTCGACAGGGGACCTCCTACGAGCAGTACTTC; CDR3 protein: CASSRQGTSYEQYF
D gene: .; J gene: TRBJ1-2; V gene: TRBV19; clone size: .; CDR3 DNA: TGTGCCAGTAGTATAGAGCGGGGACTATATGGCTACACCTTC; CDR3 protein: CASSIERGLYGYTF
D gene: TRBD1; J gene: TRBJ1-4; V gene: TRBV28; clone size: few; CDR3 DNA: TGTGCCAGCAGCCCTGGGACAGGGGTTACCGAAAAACTGTTTTTT; CDR3 protein: CASSPGTGVTEKLFF
D gene: TRBD1; J gene: TRBJ1-2; V gene: TRBV28; clone size: .; CDR3 DNA: TGTGCCAGCAGTAACCGGGACAGGGGGCAGAATGGCTACACCTTC; CDR3 protein: CASSNRDRGQNGYTF
D gene: TRBD2; J gene: TRBJ2-2; V gene: TRBV5-6; clone size: .; CDR3 DNA: TGTGCCAGCAGCCACATAGCGGGGGCTAACACCGGGGAGCTGTTTTTT; CDR3 protein: CASSHIAGANTGELFF
D gene: .; J gene: TRBJ1-5; V gene: TRBV7-8; clone size: .; CDR3 DNA: TGTGCCAGCAGCTTTACAGGGAATCCCAATCAGCCCCAGCATTTT; CDR3 protein: CASSFTGNPNQPQHF
D gene: TRBD1; J gene: TRBJ2-7; V gene: TRBV5-1; clone size: once; CDR3 DNA: TGCGCCAGCAGCACCCAAGGACAGGGCTGGGGTACCTACGAGCAGTACTTC; CDR3 protein: CASSTQGQGWGTYEQYF
D gene: .; J gene: TRBJ2-4; V gene: TRBV2; clone size: .; CDR3 DNA: TGTGCCAGCAGTGACCATTTAGCCAAAAACATTCAGTACTTC; CDR3 protein: CASSDHLAKNIQYF
D gene: .; J gene: TRBJ1-5; V gene: TRBV7-2; clone size: .; CDR3 DNA: TGTGCCAGCAGCTTTTCAGGGGGCAATCAGCCCCAGCATTTT; CDR3 protein: CASSFSGGNQPQHF
D gene: TRBD1; J gene: TRBJ2-6; V gene: TRBV29-1; clone size: .; CDR3 DNA: TGCAGCGTTGAAGAACAGGGGGCCTCTGGGGCCAACGTCCTGACTTTC; CDR3 protein: CSVEEQGASGANVLTF
D gene: .; J gene: TRBJ1-2; V gene: TRBV13; clone size: .; CDR3 DNA: TGTGCCAGCAGCCTACCGGGCCCGGGGGGCTACACCTTC; CDR3 protein: CASSLPGPGGYTF
D gene: TRBD1; J gene: TRBJ1-5; V gene: TRBV6-6; clone size: .; CDR3 DNA: TGTGCCAGCAGCCGAGGACAGGGGGATGGACAGCCCCAGCATTTT; CDR3 protein: CASSRGQGDGQPQHF
D gene: .; J gene: TRBJ1-1; V gene: TRBV10-3; clone size: few; CDR3 DNA: TGTGCCATCGGGGGGGGATGGGAGTACACTGAAGCTTTCTTT; CDR3 protein: CAIGGGWEYTEAFF
D gene: .; J gene: TRBJ2-5; V gene: TRBV6-6; clone size: few; CDR3 DNA: TGTGCCAGCAGTGCCACAGGGGAGACCCAGTACTTC; CDR3 protein: CASSATGETQYF
D gene: TRBD2; J gene: TRBJ2-1; V gene: TRBV19; clone size: once; CDR3 DNA: TGTGCCAGTACTCCGAGGCTAGCGGTCTACAATGAGCAGTTCTTC; CDR3 protein: CASTPRLAVYNEQFF
D gene: .; J gene: TRBJ2-2; V gene: TRBV11-2; clone size: .; CDR3 DNA: TGTGCCAGCAGCCCCGGGTCTATGAACACCGGGGAGCTGTTTTTT; CDR3 protein: CASSPGSMNTGELFF
D gene: TRBD2; J gene: TRBJ2-5; V gene: TRBV9; clone size: .; CDR3 DNA: TGTGCCAGCAGCGTAGACGGGGGGGGAAGGGAGACCCAGTACTTC; CDR3 protein: CASSVDGGGRETQYF
D gene: .; J gene: TRBJ1-5; V gene: TRBV7-6; clone size: .; CDR3 DNA: TGTGCCAGCAGCGCAAACAGGGACCAGCCCCAGCATTTT; CDR3 protein: CASSANRDQPQHF
D gene: .; J gene: TRBJ1-2; V gene: TRBV10-2; clone size: .; CDR3 DNA: TGCGCCAGCAGTGAGTCGGGACTTCGACTTAACTATGGCTACACCTTC; CDR3 protein: CASSESGLRLNYGYTF
D gene: .; J gene: TRBJ1-2; V gene: TRBV28; clone size: .; CDR3 DNA: TGTGCCAGCTCGGAGAGAGGGATCAAGGTTTATGGCTACACCTTC; CDR3 protein: CASSERGIKVYGYTF
D gene: TRBD2; J gene: TRBJ2-1; V gene: TRBV5-4; clone size: .; CDR3 DNA: TGTGCCAGCAGCTTGACTAGCGGGGAGTACAATGAGCAGTTCTTC; CDR3 protein: CASSLTSGEYNEQFF
D gene: .; J gene: TRBJ1-4; V gene: TRBV28; clone size: .; CDR3 DNA: TGTGCCAGCAGTTTAGAGACAGATGAAAAACTGTTTTTT; CDR3 protein: CASSLETDEKLFF
D gene: .; J gene: TRBJ1-1; V gene: TRBV19; clone size: .; CDR3 DNA: TGTGCCAGTAGTCCCCGGGTTGGTCGGGATACTGAAGCTTTCTTT; CDR3 protein: CASSPRVGRDTEAFF
D gene: .; J gene: TRBJ2-7; V gene: TRBV5-1; clone size: .; CDR3 DNA: TGCGCCAGCGGCACCAACCGGGCCCAAAGGGGCGAGCAGTACTTC; CDR3 protein: CASGTNRAQRGEQYF
D gene: .; J gene: TRBJ1-1; V gene: TRBV5-4; clone size: .; CDR3 DNA: TGTGCCAGCAGCCATTCGACAGATGGAGCCTGGGACACTGAAGCTTTCTTT; CDR3 protein: CASSHSTDGAWDTEAFF
D gene: .; J gene: TRBJ2-7; V gene: TRBV19; clone size: .; CDR3 DNA: TGTGCCAGTAGTACGGGACACCTATCCTACGAGCAGTACTTC; CDR3 protein: CASSTGHLSYEQYF
D gene: TRBD2; J gene: TRBJ2-3; V gene: TRBV19; clone size: .; CDR3 DNA: TGTGCCAGTAGTATGCGACTAGCGGGGGGGACAGATACGCAGTATTTT; CDR3 protein: CASSMRLAGGTDTQYF
D gene: .; J gene: TRBJ1-1; V gene: TRBV23-1; clone size: .; CDR3 DNA: TGCGCCAGCAGTCAATCTCCGGTCCTCCAGGGATTCGCCGGCACTGAAGCTTTCTTT; CDR3 protein: CASSQSPVLQGFAGTEAFF
D gene: TRBD1; J gene: TRBJ2-7; V gene: TRBV19; clone size: .; CDR3 DNA: TGTGCCAGTAGGGGACAGGGGACCGCCAGCTCCTACGAGCAGTACTTC; CDR3 protein: CASRGQGTASSYEQYF
D gene: TRBD1; J gene: TRBJ1-2; V gene: TRBV19; clone size: once; CDR3 DNA: TGTGCCAGTAGTGGGGACAAGGGGGCACTTTTGAAAGGCTACACCTTC; CDR3 protein: CASSGDKGALLKGYTF
D gene: TRBD2; J gene: TRBJ2-3; V gene: TRBV19; clone size: .; CDR3 DNA: TGTGCCAGTAGTACTTACCTAGCGGGGGGGATCACAGATACGCAGTATTTT; CDR3 protein: CASSTYLAGGITDTQYF
D gene: TRBD1; J gene: TRBJ2-6; V gene: TRBV7-3; clone size: .; CDR3 DNA: TGTGCCAGCAGTCTTATCCGGGACAGCCTCTCTGGGGCCAACGTCCTGACTTTC; CDR3 protein: CASSLIRDSLSGANVLTF
D gene: .; J gene: TRBJ2-3; V gene: TRBV20-1; clone size: few; CDR3 DNA: TGCAGTGCTAGAGAGAGCCATACGCAGTATTTT; CDR3 protein: CSARESHTQYF
D gene: .; J gene: TRBJ2-7; V gene: TRBV11-2; clone size: few; CDR3 DNA: TGTGCCAGCAGCTTAGCTAGCCCAGCGATCTACGAGCAGTACTTC; CDR3 protein: CASSLASPAIYEQYF
D gene: TRBD1; J gene: TRBJ1-2; V gene: TRBV6-5; clone size: .; CDR3 DNA: TGTGCCAGCAGCCCGTCGGGACAGGGAAACTATGGCTACACCTTC; CDR3 protein: CASSPSGQGNYGYTF
D gene: .; J gene: TRBJ2-3; V gene: TRBV6-5; clone size: once; CDR3 DNA: TGTGCCAGCAGCCCCTTGGGGGGAGATACGCAGTATTTT; CDR3 protein: CASSPLGGDTQYF
D gene: TRBD1; J gene: TRBJ2-7; V gene: TRBV10-3; clone size: .; CDR3 DNA: TGTGCCATCAGTCAGCGACAGGGGGCCTACGAGCAGTACTTC; CDR3 protein: CAISQRQGAYEQYF
D gene: .; J gene: TRBJ1-2; V gene: TRBV6-1; clone size: few; CDR3 DNA: TGTGCCAGCAGTGAAATGAGGGATGGCTACACCTTC; CDR3 protein: CASSEMRDGYTF
D gene: .; J gene: TRBJ1-1; V gene: TRBV25-1; clone size: .; CDR3 DNA: TGTGCCAGCAGTGAGCCCGGGACACAGAACACTGAAGCTTTCTTT; CDR3 protein: CASSEPGTQNTEAFF
D gene: TRBD1; J gene: TRBJ1-2; V gene: TRBV5-1; clone size: few; CDR3 DNA: TGCGCCAGCAGCTATGGACAGGGTAACTATGGCTACACCTTC; CDR3 protein: CASSYGQGNYGYTF
D gene: TRBD2; J gene: TRBJ2-1; V gene: TRBV4-2; clone size: .; CDR3 DNA: TGTGCCAGCAGCCAAGAGGTGACTAGCGGGGGGTACAATGAGCAGTTCTTC; CDR3 protein: CASSQEVTSGGYNEQFF
D gene: .; J gene: TRBJ1-1; V gene: TRBV5-8; clone size: few; CDR3 DNA: TGTGCCAGCAGCCGAGCCCCGGGGAACACTGAAGCTTTCTTT; CDR3 protein: CASSRAPGNTEAFF
D gene: .; J gene: TRBJ2-2; V gene: TRBV6-5; clone size: once; CDR3 DNA: TGTGCCAGCAGCCAAACCAGGGGTGTCCGGGAGCTGTTTTTT; CDR3 protein: CASSQTRGVRELFF
D gene: TRBD2; J gene: TRBJ2-3; V gene: TRBV7-4; clone size: .; CDR3 DNA: TGTGCCAGCAGACCTAGGACTAGCATGGAGGGCACAGATACGCAGTATTTT; CDR3 protein: CASRPRTSMEGTDTQYF
D gene: TRBD1; J gene: TRBJ1-5; V gene: TRBV9; clone size: few; CDR3 DNA: TGTGCCAGCAGCGCCCTACAGGGGGCCAATCAGCCCCAGCATTTT; CDR3 protein: CASSALQGANQPQHF
D gene: TRBD1; J gene: TRBJ2-2; V gene: TRBV10-2; clone size: .; CDR3 DNA: TGCGCCAGCAGTGAGTCTAAGGCTCACAGGGGAGCCGGGGAGCTGTTTTTT; CDR3 protein: CASSESKAHRGAGELFF
D gene: TRBD1; J gene: TRBJ2-6; V gene: TRBV5-1; clone size: few; CDR3 DNA: TGCGCCAGCAGCTTGTACGGACAGGGACGCTCTGGGGCCAACGTCCTGACTTTC; CDR3 protein: CASSLYGQGRSGANVLTF
D gene: .; J gene: TRBJ2-5; V gene: TRBV12-5; clone size: .; CDR3 DNA: TGTGCTAGTGGTTTGGTAGACTCCGAAGAGACCCAGTACTTC; CDR3 protein: CASGLVDSEETQYF
D gene: .; J gene: TRBJ1-1; V gene: TRBV21-1; clone size: once; CDR3 DNA: TGTGCCAGCAGCATTGACCGGACAGAGTCGAACACTGAAGCTTTCTTT; CDR3 protein: CASSIDRTESNTEAFF
D gene: TRBD2; J gene: TRBJ2-5; V gene: TRBV9; clone size: .; CDR3 DNA: TGTGCCAGCAGCGGTGCTAGCGGGGGCCAAGAGACCCAGTACTTC; CDR3 protein: CASSGASGGQETQYF
D gene: .; J gene: TRBJ2-2; V gene: TRBV18; clone size: .; CDR3 DNA: TGTGCCAGCTCACCGCGGAGGGACAACACCGGGGAGCTGTTTTTT; CDR3 protein: CASSPRRDNTGELFF
D gene: TRBD1; J gene: TRBJ1-5; V gene: TRBV19; clone size: .; CDR3 DNA: TGTGCCAGTAGTATCTCCACAGGGGGTGGCAATCAGCCCCAGCATTTT; CDR3 protein: CASSISTGGGNQPQHF
D gene: TRBD1; J gene: TRBJ2-7; V gene: TRBV5-1; clone size: few; CDR3 DNA: TGCGCCAGCGGGGGACAGGGGGCTCCAGAGCAGTACTTC; CDR3 protein: CASGGQGAPEQYF
D gene: TRBD1; J gene: TRBJ1-5; V gene: TRBV4-1; clone size: .; CDR3 DNA: TGCGCCAGCAGCCAAACCGGGACAGGAAACAATCAGCCCCAGCATTTT; CDR3 protein: CASSQTGTGNNQPQHF
D gene: TRBD1; J gene: TRBJ2-7; V gene: TRBV5-5; clone size: .; CDR3 DNA: TGTGCCAGCAGCTTGGGGCCGACAGGGATTACCTACGAGCAGTACTTC; CDR3 protein: CASSLGPTGITYEQYF
D gene: .; J gene: TRBJ1-1; V gene: TRBV6-5; clone size: .; CDR3 DNA: TGTGCCAGCCGAAGGCAGGGAGGCACTGAAGCTTTCTTT; CDR3 protein: CASRRQGGTEAFF